The 8 T cell receptor beta chains listed next were all sequenced from one sample in a study of shared clonotypes between healthy human individuals. Data came from immunoSEQ multiplex PCR; TCRdb stores just in-frame clones and leaves some out. The sample includes 2 million to 2.5 million clones, under 95% of them seen just once. The sample was naive CD4+ T cells from PBMCs. The sample's subset: CD45RA+ positively selected. All receptors derive from a young man in good health. Some clones in this sample may be carry-over from other donors' samples.

For this clone: Other nucleotide sequences from this sample produce the same CDR3. V gene TRBV10-3 combines with J gene TRBJ1-2, with 7 bases fitting TRBD1. Germline-derived CDR1 and CDR2 are ENHRY and SYGVKD. The CDR3 extends over 14 amino acids. V lost 0 bases and J lost 4; bases outside the gene matches: 2. The CDR3 DNA reads as TGTGCCATCAGTGAGTCAGGGGGCAGCTATGGCTACACCTTC. Residues: CAISESGGSYGYTF.

This clone appeared once. The chain recombines TRBV7-9 with TRBJ1-5; 12 positions agree with TRBD1. The CDR3 loop spans 14 amino acids. The V gene's germline CDR1 is SEHNR and CDR2 FQNEAQ (reference sequence). V lost 5 bases and J lost 10; bases outside the gene matches: 6. In DNA form, the CDR3 reads TGTGCCAGCAGCGCCGGGACAGGGGGCGGACCCCAGCATTTT. This translates into CASSAGTGGGPQHF.

The chain couples TRBV7-2 to TRBJ2-5; D is tentatively TRBD1 or TRBD2 (6 bases each). Looked up from germline, CDR1 is SGHTA and CDR2 is FQGNSA. Trimming shortened V by 8 bases and J by 4 bases, and 14 bases separated the two germline ends. The CDR3 is 13 residues long. CDR3 sequence reads: CASGLGGRETQYF. CDR3 DNA: TGTGCCAGCGGTCTAGGGGGGCGAGAGACCCAGTACTTC.

The chain uses TRBV21-1 and TRBJ2-5; TRBD1 was called by the table and not checked on the DNA. TRBV21-1 is given as a pseudogene. The CDR3 is 15 residues long. CDR3 loop: CASSKAGTLQETQYF. The DNA for the CDR3 is TGTGCCAGCAGCAAAGCTGGGACACTCCAAGAGACCCAGTACTTC.

This clone is a singleton in its sample. The same CDR3 arises from other DNA sequences in this sample as well. V gene TRBV27 combines with J gene TRBJ1-1, with D perhaps TRBD1 (5 bases). Trimming removed 6 bases at V and 1 base at J, with 9 bases between. This CDR3 contains 13 residues. The V gene's germline CDR1 is MNHEY and CDR2 SMNVEV (reference sequence). The CDR3 protein is CASSLGRNTEAFF. For the CDR3, the DNA is TGTGCCAGCAGCCTGGGGCGGAACACTGAAGCTTTCTTT.

The chain has TRBV4-1 and TRBJ2-4; 12 bases fit TRBD2. Germline assignment: CDR1 MGHRA and CDR2 YSYEKL. This CDR3 has 18 amino acids. V trimming: 1 base; J trimming: 1 base; junction bases outside the gene matches: 5. The CDR3: CASSQGLAGARAKNIQYF. CDR3 nucleotides: TGCGCCAGCAGCCAAGGACTAGCGGGAGCTAGGGCCAAAAACATTCAGTACTTC.

This clone was counted a single time. The rearrangement joins TRBV7-9 to TRBJ1-1, with a possible D match to TRBD1 (5 bases). Trimming left V 7 bases short and J 1 base short, with 16 bases between. CDR1 is SEHNR and CDR2 is FQNEAQ in the germline V gene (reference sequence). This CDR3 contains 15 residues. The CDR3 coding sequence is TGTGCCAGCACCCTAATGGGGGGTCGGAACACTGAAGCTTTCTTT. This encodes CASTLMGGRNTEAFF.

The rearrangement links TRBV25-1 to TRBJ1-3; D gene unclear. V was trimmed by 4 bases and J by 0 bases, leaving 7 bases between them. Germline CDR1 is MGHDK and CDR2 is SYGVNS. The CDR3 contains 14 residues. CDR3 sequence: CASSGGHSGNTIYF. DNA for the CDR3: TGTGCCAGCAGTGGTGGGCACTCTGGAAACACCATATATTTT.